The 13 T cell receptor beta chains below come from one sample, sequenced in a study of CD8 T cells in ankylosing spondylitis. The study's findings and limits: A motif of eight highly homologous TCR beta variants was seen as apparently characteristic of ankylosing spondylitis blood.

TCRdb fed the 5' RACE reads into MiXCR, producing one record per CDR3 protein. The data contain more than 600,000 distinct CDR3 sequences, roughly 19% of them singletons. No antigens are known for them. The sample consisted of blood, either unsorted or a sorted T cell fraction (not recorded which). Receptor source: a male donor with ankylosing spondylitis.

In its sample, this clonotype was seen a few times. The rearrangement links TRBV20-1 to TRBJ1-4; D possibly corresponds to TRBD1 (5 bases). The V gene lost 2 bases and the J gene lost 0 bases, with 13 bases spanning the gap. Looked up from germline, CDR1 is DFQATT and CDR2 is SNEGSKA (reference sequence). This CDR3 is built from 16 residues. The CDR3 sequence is CSARPYQGATNEKLFF. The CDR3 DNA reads TGCAGTGCTAGACCCTACCAGGGTGCAACTAATGAAAAACTGTTTTTT.

The CDR3 sequence is CASLRVEGMNTEAFF. The CDR3 nucleotides are TGTGCCAGCTTACGGGTTGAGGGAATGAACACTGAAGCTTTCTTT. This rearrangement joins TRBV11-2 to TRBJ1-1; no firm D call. V lost 8 bases, J lost 0 bases, and 16 bases lay in between. CDR3 length: 15 residues. Per germline, CDR1 SGHAT and CDR2 FQNNGV.

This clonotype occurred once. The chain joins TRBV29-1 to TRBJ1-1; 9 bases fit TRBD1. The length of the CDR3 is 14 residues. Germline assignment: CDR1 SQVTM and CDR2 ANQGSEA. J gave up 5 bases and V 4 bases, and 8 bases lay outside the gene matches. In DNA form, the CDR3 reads TGCAGCGTTGCCGTACAGGGGGCCTGGACTGAAGCTTTCTTT. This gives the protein CSVAVQGAWTEAFF.

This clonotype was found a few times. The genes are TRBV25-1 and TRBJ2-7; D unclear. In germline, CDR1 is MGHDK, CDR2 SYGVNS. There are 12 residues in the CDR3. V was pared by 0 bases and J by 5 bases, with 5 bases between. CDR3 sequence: CASSEYEHEQYF. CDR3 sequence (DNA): TGTGCCAGCAGTGAATATGAGCACGAGCAGTACTTC.

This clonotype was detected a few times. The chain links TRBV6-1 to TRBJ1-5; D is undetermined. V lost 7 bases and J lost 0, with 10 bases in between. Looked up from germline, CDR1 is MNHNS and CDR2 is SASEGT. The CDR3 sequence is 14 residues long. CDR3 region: CASTADGSNQPQHF. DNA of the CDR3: TGTGCCAGCACTGCTGACGGTAGCAATCAGCCCCAGCATTTT.

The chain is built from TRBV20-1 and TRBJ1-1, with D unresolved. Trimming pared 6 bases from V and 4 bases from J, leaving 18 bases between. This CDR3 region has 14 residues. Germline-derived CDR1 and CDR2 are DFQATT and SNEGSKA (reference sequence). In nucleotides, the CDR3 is TGCAGTGCAAACCTTGGTGGGGAAGGCACTGAAGCTTTCTTT. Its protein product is CSANLGGEGTEAFF.

DNA of the CDR3: TGTGCCAGCAGCTTAGAAGTCGACCGTACTGAAGCTTTCTTT. Amino acid sequence: CASSLEVDRTEAFF. The chain combines TRBV7-9 with TRBJ1-1, with no clear D. This CDR3 spans 14 amino acids. CDR1 SEHNR and CDR2 FQNEAQ come from the germline V gene (reference sequence). The germline V and J ends were trimmed by 1 base and 5 bases, with 11 bases remaining between them. The whole variable domain, filled in from reference TRBV7-9 and TRBJ1-1, reads DTGVSQNPRHKITKRGQNVTFRCDPISEHNRLYWYRQTLGQGPEFLTYFQNEAQLEKSRLLSDRFSAERPKGSFSTLEIQRTEQGDSAMYLCASSLEVDRTEAFFGQGTRLTVV.

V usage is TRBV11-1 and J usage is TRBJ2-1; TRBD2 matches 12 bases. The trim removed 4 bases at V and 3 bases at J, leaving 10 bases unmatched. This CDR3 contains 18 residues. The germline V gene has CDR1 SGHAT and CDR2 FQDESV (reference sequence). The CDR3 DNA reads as TGTGCCAGCAGCTCGAGACTAGCGGGAGTTGGTCTCTACAATGAGCAGTTCTTC. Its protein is CASSSRLAGVGLYNEQFF.

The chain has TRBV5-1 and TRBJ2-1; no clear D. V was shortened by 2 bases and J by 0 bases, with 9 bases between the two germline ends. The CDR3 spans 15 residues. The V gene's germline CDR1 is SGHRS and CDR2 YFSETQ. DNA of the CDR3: TGCGCCAGCAGCTTTGCGGATCCCTCCTACAATGAGCAGTTCTTC. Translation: CASSFADPSYNEQFF.

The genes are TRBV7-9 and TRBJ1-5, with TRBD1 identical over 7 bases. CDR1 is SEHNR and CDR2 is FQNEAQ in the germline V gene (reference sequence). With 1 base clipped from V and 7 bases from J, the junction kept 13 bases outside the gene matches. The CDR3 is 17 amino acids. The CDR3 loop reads CASSLGEFDRDYQPQHF. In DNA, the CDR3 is TGTGCCAGCAGCTTAGGTGAATTCGACAGGGACTACCAGCCCCAGCATTTT. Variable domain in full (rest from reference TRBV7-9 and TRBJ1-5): DTGVSQNPRHKITKRGQNVTFRCDPISEHNRLYWYRQTLGQGPEFLTYFQNEAQLEKSRLLSDRFSAERPKGSFSTLEIQRTEQGDSAMYLCASSLGEFDRDYQPQHFGDGTRLSIL.

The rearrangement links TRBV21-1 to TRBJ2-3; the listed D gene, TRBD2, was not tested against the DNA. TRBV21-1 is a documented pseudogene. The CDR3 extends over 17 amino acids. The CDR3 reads CASTPKPGTSGMDTQYF. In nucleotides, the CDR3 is TGTGCCAGCACCCCAAAACCCGGGACTAGCGGGATGGATACGCAGTATTTT.

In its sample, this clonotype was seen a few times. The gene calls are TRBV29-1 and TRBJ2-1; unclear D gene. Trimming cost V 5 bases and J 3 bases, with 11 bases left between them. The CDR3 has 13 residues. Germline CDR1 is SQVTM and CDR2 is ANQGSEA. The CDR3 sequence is CSVLVAGYNEQFF. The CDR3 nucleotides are TGCAGCGTTCTAGTAGCTGGCTACAATGAGCAGTTCTTC.

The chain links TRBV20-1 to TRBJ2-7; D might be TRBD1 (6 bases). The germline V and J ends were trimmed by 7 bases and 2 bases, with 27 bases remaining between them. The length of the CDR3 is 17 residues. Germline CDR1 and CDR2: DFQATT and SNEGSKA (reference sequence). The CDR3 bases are TGCAGTGTGGTTATCCGGGACACATTAAGATTCGCCTACGAGCAGTACTTC. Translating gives CSVVIRDTLRFAYEQYF.